This T cell receptor beta chain derives from a study of blood T cell repertoires in COVID-19. TCRdb's copy holds only in-frame clones and misses some; the assay was immunoSEQ multiplex PCR. The sample yields 150,000 to 200,000 clones, approximately 80% seen once. The CDR3 consists of 13 residues. The specimen sequenced was peripheral blood. The J gene is TRBJ2-7, the V gene TRBV1; the table's D call TRBD2 went unverified against the DNA. TRBV1 corresponds to a pseudogene. This clonotype was obtained from a man in his fifties or sixties who had recovered from COVID-19. In DNA form, the CDR3 reads TGCACCAGCACCCAGACTAGACGAGACGAGCAGTACTTC. Its protein is CTSTQTRRDEQYF.